Detailed here is one TCR beta chain. Per the original data handling: Reference gene primers were amplified, and this amplification served to estimate nucleated cell counts. Sequenced by immunoSEQ multiplex PCR; TCRdb stores in-frame clones only, minus some. The V and J calls and clone size come from that table; D and trimming were worked out from the DNA. The table has 100,000 to 150,000 clones, 92% seen once. The CDR3 spans 16 residues. V dropped 5 bases and J dropped 2 bases, with 17 bases sitting between them. Germline-derived CDR1 and CDR2 are SGHAT and FQNNGV. This sample stems from a study of blood T cell repertoires in COVID-19. Study overall: The samples span acute and convalescent COVID-19 from the United States, Italy and Spain. The analysed material was cDNA or gDNA that came from T cells, B-cell-depleted T cells, or PBMCs.

Sample: peripheral blood. This sequence joins TRBV11-2 and TRBJ2-3; possibly TRBD2 for D (7 bases). This sequence was found in a man in his fifties or sixties with COVID-19, enrolled during active disease. CDR3 coding DNA: TGTGCCAGCAGCATCCGACTAGGGGGGGACACAGATACGCAGTATTTT. It is translated as CASSIRLGGDTDTQYF. The full variable domain, with the rest looked up from reference TRBV11-2 and TRBJ2-3, is EAGVAQSPRYKIIEKRQSVAFWCNPISGHATLYWYQQILGQGPKLLIQFQNNGVVDDSQLPKDRFSAERLKGVDSTLKIQPAKLEDSAVYLCASSIRLGGDTDTQYFGPGTRLTVL.